The rows below give T cell receptor beta chains drawn from one sample of a study of blood T cell repertoires in COVID-19. Method: immunoSEQ multiplex PCR; TCRdb's copy keeps in-frame clones and lacks some. The sample lists 250,000 to 350,000 clones; roughly 80% were seen once. The sample was peripheral blood. The receptors originated from a human donor with COVID-19, enrolled during active disease. The donor label of this sample is uncertain. CDR3s include the opening cysteine and the closing phenylalanine or tryptophan. Each record gives: D gene, clone size, V gene, J gene, CDR3 DNA, CDR3 protein. D genes are given only for firm matches. For some rows the clone size is stated as once, few or many, or as a class when expanded; others skip it.

D: NA
size: few
V: TRBV9
J: TRBJ2-3
DNA: TGTGCCAGCAGCGTAGCGGCCGGGGGCACAGATACGCAGTATTTT
CDR3: CASSVAAGGTDTQYF

D: NA
size: few
V: TRBV7-2
J: TRBJ2-5
DNA: TGTGCCAGCAGCCCTAACAGGGGCGCCGCTAGCGCCAGAGAGACCCAGTACTTC
CDR3: CASSPNRGAASARETQYF

D: TRBD1
size: NA
V: TRBV6-5
J: TRBJ1-1
DNA: TGTGCCAGCAGAGCTGACAGGGACACTGAAGCTTTCTTT
CDR3: CASRADRDTEAFF

D: NA
size: NA
V: TRBV5-4
J: TRBJ2-7
DNA: TGTGCCAGCAGCTTGGCCAGGGGCCCGTACGAGCAGTACTTC
CDR3: CASSLARGPYEQYF

D: TRBD1
size: NA
V: TRBV6-5
J: TRBJ2-7
DNA: TGTGCCAGCAGCCCGGGGACAGGGGGGCTCTACGAGCAGTACTTC
CDR3: CASSPGTGGLYEQYF

D: NA
size: NA
V: TRBV6-2/TRBV6-3
J: TRBJ2-7
DNA: TGTGCCAGCAGCTTGTGGGGGCCGCCCCTCGGCGAGCAGTACTTC
CDR3: CASSLWGPPLGEQYF

D: TRBD1
size: NA
V: TRBV28
J: TRBJ1-1
DNA: TGTGCCAGCAGTTTATTAGGGACAGGGGTCACTGAAGCTTTCTTT
CDR3: CASSLLGTGVTEAFF

D: NA
size: NA
V: TRBV10-3
J: TRBJ1-4
DNA: TGTGCCATCACCCCCCAGGTTCGGGAAAAACTGTTTTTT
CDR3: CAITPQVREKLFF

D: NA
size: NA
V: TRBV28
J: TRBJ1-6
DNA: TGTGCCAGCAGTCCCTCAGACAGGTTGGGGTCACCCCTCCACTTT
CDR3: CASSPSDRLGSPLHF

D: NA
size: NA
V: TRBV19
J: TRBJ2-1
DNA: TGTGCCAGCCGAACAGACTCCTACAATGAGCAGTTCTTC
CDR3: CASRTDSYNEQFF

D: TRBD1
size: NA
V: TRBV19
J: TRBJ1-1
DNA: TGTGCCAGTAGTTCCGCCGGGACAGGACCTGAAGCTTTCTTT
CDR3: CASSSAGTGPEAFF

D: TRBD1
size: NA
V: TRBV5-6
J: TRBJ2-6
DNA: TGTGCCACCAATACAGGGGACGGGGCCAACGTCCTGACTTTC
CDR3: CATNTGDGANVLTF

D: NA
size: NA
V: TRBV19
J: TRBJ2-4
DNA: TGTGCCAGTAGTGGTGACTCCTTTTTCATTCAGTACTTC
CDR3: CASSGDSFFIQYF

D: TRBD1
size: NA
V: TRBV6-5
J: TRBJ1-2
DNA: TGTGCCAGCAGTAACCGGGACAGGGACCACTATGGCTACACCTTC
CDR3: CASSNRDRDHYGYTF

D: TRBD2
size: NA
V: TRBV11-2
J: TRBJ2-5
DNA: TGTGCCAGCAGCTTAGGATCTAGCGGGGACCAAGAGACCCAGTACTTC
CDR3: CASSLGSSGDQETQYF

D: NA
size: few
V: TRBV4-1
J: TRBJ2-1
DNA: TGCGCCAGCAGCCAACGCGGTTTATTTAGTAGCGGAGGGGAGAATGAGCAGTTCTTC
CDR3: CASSQRGLFSSGGENEQFF

D: NA
size: NA
V: TRBV5-4
J: TRBJ2-2
DNA: TGTGCCAGCAGCTCGAACGACCGGGACTGGGCCACCGGGGAGCTGTTTTTT
CDR3: CASSSNDRDWATGELFF

D: NA
size: NA
V: TRBV5-1
J: TRBJ1-2
DNA: TGCGCCAGCAGCTTGGAGCAGGGAACTAACTATGGCTACACCTTC
CDR3: CASSLEQGTNYGYTF

D: TRBD1
size: NA
V: TRBV5-1
J: TRBJ2-3
DNA: TGCGCCAGCAGCCCCGGCCTGGGGTCCGGGACAGGGGGTTCTAGCACAGATACGCAGTATTTT
CDR3: CASSPGLGSGTGGSSTDTQYF

D: TRBD2
size: NA
V: TRBV7-2
J: TRBJ2-1
DNA: TGTGCCAGCAGCAATCCCGGGACTAGCAGGAATGAGCAGTTCTTC
CDR3: CASSNPGTSRNEQFF

D: NA
size: NA
V: TRBV25-1
J: TRBJ2-7
DNA: TGTGCCAGCCGAAAAGGGGGGGCGACCTACGAGCAGTACTTC
CDR3: CASRKGGATYEQYF

D: TRBD2
size: NA
V: TRBV3-1/TRBV3-2
J: TRBJ2-1
DNA: TGTGCCAGCAGCCGCTGGATGGCTAGCGGGACCGATGAGCAGTTCTTC
CDR3: CASSRWMASGTDEQFF

D: TRBD1
size: NA
V: TRBV28
J: TRBJ2-3
DNA: TGTGCCAGCAGTGGACAGGGAGGCACAGATACGCAGTATTTT
CDR3: CASSGQGGTDTQYF